This T cell receptor (beta chain) derives from a study of technical replicates of blood from a handful of donors. The CDR3 is made up of 15 amino acids. With 3 bases removed from V and 1 base from J, the gap between germline ends came to 12 bases. CDR1 and CDR2 (germline): MNHEY, SVGAGI. The data were produced by immunoSEQ multiplex PCR, yet TCRdb's version contains in-frame clones alone and is incomplete. The sample includes tens of thousands of clones, over 90% of them seen just once. Sample: T cells isolated from PBMCs. This chain connects TRBV6-5 to TRBJ1-2; TRBD1 might be the D (6 bases). The clonotype originates from a human donor in good health. The DNA of the CDR3 is TGTGCCAGCAGTTATACAGGGAGAAGTAACTATGGCTACACCTTC. Protein sequence: CASSYTGRSNYGYTF.